One and the same sample provided the 26 T cell receptor beta chains below, sequenced in a study of blood T cells in healthy people across ages. A second roughly 7 to 11 cycle PCR used barcoded and J-beta primers. TCRdb fed the 5' RACE reads into MiXCR, producing one record per CDR3 protein. The repertoire holds around 710,000 distinct CDR3 sequences, with roughly 47% as singletons. Material for sequencing was blood. The receptors come from a woman aged 55 to 70 in good health.

There are a few counts of this clonotype. The CDR3: CASSSSPPGGSDTQYF. The CDR3 nucleotides read TGTGCCAGCAGCTCGTCCCCCCCGGGAGGGTCAGATACGCAGTATTTT. V and J are TRBV7-2 and TRBJ2-3, with 8 bases identical to TRBD2. The CDR3 is 16 residues long. J gave up 4 bases and V 4 bases, and 10 bases lay outside the gene matches. Germline loops: CDR1 SGHTA, CDR2 FQGNSA.

Turning to this clonotype: Being one base from a much bigger clone, this may be a read error. This sequence joins TRBV24-1 and TRBJ2-7; 8 nucleotides line up with TRBD1. This CDR3 region has 15 residues. The trim removed 3 bases at V and 5 bases at J, leaving 8 bases unmatched. From germline, CDR1 is KGHDR and CDR2 SFDVKD. In DNA form, the CDR3 reads TGTGCCACCAGTGATCCGAAGGACAGGGTCGACGAGCAGTACTTC. This translates into CATSDPKDRVDEQYF.

This clonotype occurred a few times. V usage is TRBV12-3 or TRBV12-4 and J usage is TRBJ1-2; 8 nucleotides align to TRBD1. Trimming at V came to 5 bases and at J to 8 bases, leaving 4 bases not matched to a gene. The CDR3 has 12 amino acids. CDR3 in amino acids: CASSPGQVGYTF. The CDR3 bases are TGTGCCAGCAGTCCGGGACAGGTGGGCTACACCTTC.

This clonotype was picked up a small number of times. The CDR3 DNA follows: TGTGCCAGCAGCTTGGGATTACGGGTCAATGAGCAGTTCTTC. Encoded protein: CASSLGLRVNEQFF. The rearrangement joins TRBV7-9 to TRBJ2-1; D not certain. The CDR3 spans 14 residues. CDR1 and CDR2 from the germline V gene are SEHNR and FQNEAQ (reference sequence). V lost 3 bases and J lost 6, with 12 bases in between.

This chain connects TRBV20-1 to TRBJ2-7; either TRBD1 or TRBD2 may supply D (5 bases each). Trimming stripped 6 bases from V and 0 bases from J, with 12 bases between. CDR1 is DFQATT and CDR2 is SNEGSKA in the germline V gene (reference sequence). CDR3 size: 13 residues. The CDR3 spells CSATGTVSYEQYF. The CDR3 nucleotides are TGCAGTGCGACCGGGACGGTCTCCTACGAGCAGTACTTC.

The chain employs TRBV28 and TRBJ2-5, with 9 bases matching TRBD2. This CDR3 is 15 amino acids long. Germline CDR1 and CDR2: MDHEN and SYDVKM. V dropped 7 bases and J dropped 4; count of bases not matched to a gene: 10. The CDR3 reads CASNGAGGSRETQYF. Written as DNA, the CDR3 is TGTGCCAGCAACGGAGCGGGAGGATCCAGAGAGACCCAGTACTTC.

For this clonotype: The junction and the germline gene differ at one end; a read error may be behind it. V usage is TRBV18 and J usage is TRBJ2-1; D is unclear. This CDR3 has 16 residues. Germline V CDR1 and CDR2: KGHSH, LQKENI. CDR3 bases: TGTGCCAGCTCACCAAAAGACCCTCAGTCCTGCAATGAGCAGTTCTTC. Translated: CASSPKDPQSCNEQFF.

The chain combines TRBV6-1 with TRBJ2-3; 9 positions match TRBD1. From germline, CDR1 is MNHNS and CDR2 SASEGT. There are 21 residues in the CDR3. Trimming took 5 bases from V and 1 from J; bases not matched to a gene: 22. The chain's CDR3 is CASSRQGVASGLAARTDTQYF. DNA for the CDR3: TGTGCCAGCAGTCGACAGGGGGTGGCATCGGGGCTAGCCGCCCGCACAGATACGCAGTATTTT.

This clonotype was counted ten times or more. The chain recombines TRBV9 with TRBJ2-5; TRBD2 agrees at 11 bases. Germline V lookup: CDR1 SGDLS, CDR2 YYNGEE. The CDR3 is made up of 16 amino acids. The V segment lost 2 bases and the J segment 4 bases; nucleotides outside the gene matches: 7. The CDR3 here is CASSVSGGAARETQYF. In nucleotides, the CDR3 is TGTGCCAGCAGCGTTAGCGGGGGGGCCGCTCGAGAGACCCAGTACTTC.

About this clonotype: A read error is likely, as this CDR3 ends without the conserved phenylalanine or tryptophan. V and J are TRBV5-1 and TRBJ2-3; perhaps D is TRBD1 or TRBD2 (5 bases each). The CDR3 is 15 amino acids. The V end lost 2 bases, the J end lost 2 bases, and 12 bases lay between the germline ends. Germline CDR1 is SGHRS and CDR2 is YFSETQ. The CDR3 protein is CASSFPGPNTDTQYI. Written as DNA, the CDR3 is TGCGCCAGCAGCTTTCCGGGACCAAACACAGATACGCAGTATATT.

This clonotype was seen a few times. This chain links TRBV12-3 or TRBV12-4 with TRBJ1-2; D is possibly TRBD1 (5 bases). The CDR3 runs 13 residues. Trimming shortened V by 7 bases and J by 2 bases, and 11 bases separated the two germline ends. The CDR3 protein is CASTLTENYGYTF. The CDR3 nucleotides read TGTGCCAGCACCTTGACAGAAAACTATGGCTACACCTTC.

Concerning this clonotype itself: A much larger clone sits a single nucleotide away, making a read error possible. The DNA of the CDR3 is TGCAGCGTTGAAGGTTTCAGTAATAGCGGGAGGAGCTCCTACAATGAGCAGTACTTC. Residues: CSVEGFSNSGRSSYNEQYF. This chain links TRBV29-1 with TRBJ2-1; 10 bases line up with TRBD2. The DNA end is more similar to TRBJ2-7, so the J call may be wrong. The CDR3 is made up of 19 amino acids. Germline V gene sequence: CDR1 SQVTM, CDR2 ANQGSEA.

The genes are TRBV3-1 and TRBJ1-2, with D tentatively TRBD1 (5 bases). CDR3 length: 14 residues. V lost 8 bases and J 4 bases, leaving 17 bases between the germline ends. Per germline, CDR1 LGHDT and CDR2 YNNKEL (reference sequence). Written as DNA, the CDR3 is TGTGCCAGCTCACCACAGCAGGGCGCCTATGGCTACACCTTC. This codes for CASSPQQGAYGYTF.

The V call is TRBV4-3, the J call TRBJ1-6; D perhaps matches TRBD1 (6 bases). The V and J ends lost 1 base and 8 bases respectively, with 21 bases between them. There are 18 residues in the CDR3. Germline loops: CDR1 LGHNA, CDR2 YSLEER. The chain's CDR3 is CASSQAGRGQGGHSPLHF. CDR3 DNA: TGCGCCAGCAGCCAAGCAGGGCGGGGTCAAGGGGGACATTCACCCCTCCACTTT.

Comments on this clonotype: It may be a read error: a sequence one base away is much more abundant. The rearrangement links TRBV7-9 to TRBJ2-7, with D tentatively TRBD1 or TRBD2 (6 bases each). Germline CDR1 and CDR2: SEHNR and FQNEAQ (reference sequence). V was clipped by 2 bases and J by 0 bases, with 17 bases between them. This CDR3 comprises 17 residues. CDR3 coding DNA: TGTGCCAGCAGCTTAAAGGAGCGGAGGGACACCTCCTACGAGCAGTACTTC. This encodes CASSLKERRDTSYEQYF.

This clonotype was observed once. This chain joins TRBV2 and TRBJ2-5, with TRBD2 matching over 7 bases. This CDR3 spans 19 amino acids. V dropped 1 base and J dropped 4; count of bases not matched to a gene: 18. CDR1 and CDR2 (germline): SNHLY, FYNNEI. The CDR3 DNA reads as TGTGCCAGCAGTGAAGTGGATCCAGCGGGATTGCCCTTGGGAGAGACCCAGTACTTC. It encodes CASSEVDPAGLPLGETQYF.

The rearrangement uses TRBV6-1 and TRBJ1-6; D is unresolved. This CDR3 is built from 13 residues. Germline V gene lookup returns CDR1 MNHNS and CDR2 SASEGT. V lost 1 base and J lost 7, with 5 bases in between. The CDR3 sequence: CASSEDRNSPLHF. The CDR3 nucleotides read TGTGCCAGCAGTGAAGACAGAAATTCACCCCTCCACTTT.

This clonotype came up a few times. V and J are TRBV20-1 and TRBJ1-5; tentatively, D is TRBD1 (6 bases). The CDR3 consists of 16 residues. Trimming shortened V by 3 bases and J by 7 bases, and 22 bases separated the two germline ends. From germline, CDR1 is DFQATT and CDR2 SNEGSKA (reference sequence). DNA of the CDR3: TGCAGTGCTAGTCCCAGGGGACACCTCTTTGACCAGCCCCAGCATTTT. As protein: CSASPRGHLFDQPQHF.

The chain links TRBV20-1 to TRBJ2-3; D is perhaps TRBD2 (6 bases). The V end lost 2 bases, the J end lost 2 bases, and 8 bases lay between the germline ends. The germline gives CDR1 DFQATT, CDR2 SNEGSKA (reference sequence). The CDR3 is made up of 13 amino acids. This CDR3 is CSARREPTDTQYF. CDR3 DNA: TGCAGTGCTAGACGGGAGCCCACAGATACGCAGTATTTT.

The chain recombines TRBV25-1 with TRBJ1-1; D might be TRBD1 (5 bases). Germline CDR1 and CDR2: MGHDK and SYGVNS. The CDR3 is made up of 12 amino acids. The V end lost 6 bases, the J end lost 7 bases, and 12 bases lay between the germline ends. The CDR3 coding sequence is TGTGCCAGCAGCTGGGGGGGTGGTGAAGCTTTCTTT. Its protein is CASSWGGGEAFF.

This clonotype was detected only a few times. The chain uses TRBV7-2 and TRBJ1-3; tentatively, D is TRBD1 (5 bases). The CDR3 is made up of 15 amino acids. Germline assignment: CDR1 SGHTA and CDR2 FQGNSA. Trimming stripped 5 bases from V and 1 base from J, with 12 bases between. For the CDR3, the DNA is TGTGCCAGCAGCCCGGGGCCTCCTTCTGGAAACACCATATATTTT. This encodes CASSPGPPSGNTIYF.

This rearrangement joins TRBV12-3 or TRBV12-4 to TRBJ1-2; 9 bases agree with TRBD1. The length of the CDR3 is 13 residues. V trimming: 4 bases; J trimming: 7 bases; junction bases outside the gene matches: 4. CDR3 residues: CASSCRDRVGYTF. CDR3 in DNA: TGTGCCAGCAGTTGTCGGGACAGGGTTGGCTACACCTTC.

V gene TRBV7-9 combines with J gene TRBJ1-1, with unresolved D. Germline assignment: CDR1 SEHNR and CDR2 FQNEAQ (reference sequence). The CDR3 is 14 amino acids. V lost 3 bases and J 0 bases, leaving 8 bases between the germline ends. CDR3 in amino acids: CASSFPGMNTEAFF. CDR3 sequence (DNA): TGTGCCAGCAGCTTTCCGGGGATGAACACTGAAGCTTTCTTT.

This clonotype was seen more than once but under ten times. The gene calls are TRBV28 and TRBJ1-4; no clear D gene. Germline loops: CDR1 MDHEN, CDR2 SYDVKM. The CDR3 runs to 14 residues. The V gene lost 6 bases and the J gene lost 0 bases, with 8 bases spanning the gap. CDR3 loop: CASSVSATNEKLFF. The CDR3 DNA is TGTGCCAGCAGCGTTTCCGCAACTAATGAAAAACTGTTTTTT.

This chain connects TRBV11-2 to TRBJ2-3; 11 positions agree with TRBD1. Germline lookup yields CDR1 SGHAT and CDR2 FQNNGV. The CDR3 is made up of 16 amino acids. Trimming removed 0 bases from V and 4 bases from J; junction bases left unmatched: 3. This CDR3 is CASSLDGTGGPDTQYF. The DNA for the CDR3 is TGTGCCAGCAGCTTAGATGGGACAGGGGGACCAGATACGCAGTATTTT.

This clonotype was recorded a few times. The chain carries TRBV29-1 and TRBJ2-1, with D possibly being TRBD1 (6 bases). The end of the DNA is better explained by TRBJ2-7, so the J call may be wrong. The CDR3 has 15 residues. Germline V gives CDR1 SQVTM, CDR2 ANQGSEA. CDR3 sequence: CSVEARLGAYNEQYF. CDR3 DNA: TGCAGCGTTGAAGCCCGGTTGGGGGCCTACAATGAGCAGTACTTC.